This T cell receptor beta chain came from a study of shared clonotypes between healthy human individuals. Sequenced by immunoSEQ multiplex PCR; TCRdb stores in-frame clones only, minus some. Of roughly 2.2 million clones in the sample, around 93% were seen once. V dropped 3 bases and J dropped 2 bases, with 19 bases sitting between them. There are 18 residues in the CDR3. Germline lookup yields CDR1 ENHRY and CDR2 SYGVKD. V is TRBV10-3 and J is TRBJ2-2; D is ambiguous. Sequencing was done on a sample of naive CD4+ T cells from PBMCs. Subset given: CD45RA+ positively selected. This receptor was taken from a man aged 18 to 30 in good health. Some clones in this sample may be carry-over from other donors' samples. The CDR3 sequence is CAISEIRWTEENTGELFF. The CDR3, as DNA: TGTGCCATCAGTGAAATTCGTTGGACGGAAGAAAACACCGGGGAGCTGTTTTTT.